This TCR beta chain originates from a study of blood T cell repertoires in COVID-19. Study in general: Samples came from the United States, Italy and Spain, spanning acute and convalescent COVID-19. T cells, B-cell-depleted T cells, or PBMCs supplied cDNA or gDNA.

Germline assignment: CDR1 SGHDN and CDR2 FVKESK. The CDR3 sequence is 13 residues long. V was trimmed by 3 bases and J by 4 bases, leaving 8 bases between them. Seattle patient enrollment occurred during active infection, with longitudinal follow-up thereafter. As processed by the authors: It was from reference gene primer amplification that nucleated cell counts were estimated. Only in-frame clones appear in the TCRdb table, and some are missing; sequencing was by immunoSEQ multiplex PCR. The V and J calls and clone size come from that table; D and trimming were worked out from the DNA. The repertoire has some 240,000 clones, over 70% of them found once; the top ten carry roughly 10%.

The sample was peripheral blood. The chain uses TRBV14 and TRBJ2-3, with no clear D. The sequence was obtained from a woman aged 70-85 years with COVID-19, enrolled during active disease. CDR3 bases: TGTGCCAGCAGCCACGTTCCGTCAGATACGCAGTATTTT. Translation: CASSHVPSDTQYF.